This T cell receptor beta chain was sequenced for a study of Graves' ophthalmopathy and Graves' hyperthyroidism (dated by TCRdb to between 2017 and 2018). With regard to the full study: Peripheral blood was collected before any treatment was given, at the time of initial diagnosis. The study used TCR beta repertoire signatures to distinguish Graves' ophthalmopathy from Graves' hyperthyroidism and to predict progression to ophthalmopathy. In total, around 140 blood samples were TCR-sequenced: some 43 ophthalmopathy, approximately 75 hyperthyroidism and around 17 hyperthyroidism-to-ophthalmopathy patients. A discovery set of more than 90 patients (roughly 43 ophthalmopathy, approximately 58 stable hyperthyroidism) was enrolled to explore V-J signatures distinguishing ophthalmopathy from hyperthyroidism. An independent validation cohort was composed of approximately 18 hyperthyroidism patients and around 16 patients who later progressed from hyperthyroidism to ophthalmopathy. In over five hyperthyroidism patients, the T-cell repertoires found in thyroid tissue were compared with those found in blood. Once sampling was done, hyperthyroidism patients were given methimazole at a starting dose of 30 mg daily, while ophthalmopathy patients were given high-dose intravenous methylprednisolone. The approximately 100 discovery patients were divided at random into training and test sets in a 7:3 ratio. General findings and caveats noted by the study authors: In validation, the model predicted ophthalmopathy progression with less than 71% sensitivity and around 72% specificity; 12 predicted patients were CT-confirmed with GO in a median of approximately 6.2 months. In cross-validation, the 13-signature model distinguished ophthalmopathy from stable hyperthyroidism with around 90% sensitivity and 81.08% specificity, while in the test set the corresponding values were around 79% and 71%. Among expanded thyroid clonotypes with frequency above 0.001, most also showed up in blood, which suggests that blood repertoires may reflect the thyroid immune response. No statistical method was used to predetermine the sample size, and group allocation was not hidden from the investigators.

For repertoire sequencing, the TCR beta CDR3 regions were amplified from RNA transcripts. A first-round RT-PCR used HTBI primers with the Qiagen OneStep RT-PCR kit, followed by a second-round multiplex PCR, size selection and purification. The libraries underwent paired-end sequencing with 100 bp reads on an Illumina HiSeq2000. In the paper's pipeline: SOAPnuke was used for read processing, and reads with adapters, uncalled bases, a mean Phred below 15, or no exact constant-primer or identifier match were discarded. High-quality paired reads were merged with COPE v1.2.5. Each unique nucleotide sequence was defined as a clonotype, and clonotypes were aligned to IMGT TRB V, D and J references with MiTCR v1.1. The analysis was limited to V-J combinations with a frequency above 0.0001, which together covered 99.2% of repertoires. For each V-J combination, a TCR clonal expansion and chaos score was defined as F50 clonal expansion divided by the chaos observed in the TCRdist matrix. Welch's t-statistics and random forest were used to reduce the features to 13 V-J combinations, which were then used as input to a naive Bayes classifier. The similarity between thyroid and blood repertoires was quantified using the Morisita-Horn index. TCRdb reprocessed the public reads (quality trimming at Q25 with fastp, clone calling with MiXCR) and kept in-frame beta chains. Merged by CDR3 protein, the rows form single entries marked with the most common genes and DNA. None of the V and J calls come from the authors' own analysis; TCRdb made them. The table for this sample lists 220,000 or so distinct CDR3 sequences; roughly 21% of them were counted only once. The ten largest clones capture roughly 40% of the sample.

Taken from the germline V gene, the CDR1 and CDR2 loops are SNHLY and FYNNEI. Spanning cysteine to phenylalanine, the CDR3 consists of 16 amino acids. Just CDR3 DNA is preserved here, 48 bases in frame from base 1. V lost 7 bases and J lost 5 bases; the stretch between them is 23 bases long. This clonotype was recorded a few times. It lacks a known antigen. Base qualities are not provided; no much larger clone lies one nucleotide away. Ophthalmopathy patients were characterized by moderately to severely active disease, a Clinical Activity Score of at least 3, a NOSPECS grade of at least 4, and a disease duration under 3 months. Patients with other autoimmune diseases, uncontrolled infections, pregnancy or lactation were excluded. Diagnosis relied on clinical symptoms, serum thyroxine, TRAb, thyroid ultrasound and orbital computed tomography. PBMCs were isolated from about 9.1 ml of fresh peripheral blood by Ficoll-Paque density gradient centrifugation. Total RNA was extracted with Trizol reagent and quality-checked on an Agilent 2100 Bioanalyzer.

This sequence was found in a woman between 45 and 60 years old with Graves' ophthalmopathy. Donor details come from another sample of the same person, matched by shared clones. Input material: peripheral blood. The chain is assembled from TRBV2 and TRBJ2-5, with the D gene too uncertain to name. The bases are TGTGCCAGCACCACAGTGAGGAGAACCTCTAGGGAGACCCAGTACTTC. Translation gives CASTTVRRTSRETQYF.